This T cell receptor beta chain originates from a study of blood T cells in healthy people across ages. General observations from the study: Strong correlation existed between TCR beta diversity and naive T cell percentage. Donors of long life had a larger count of naive CD4+ cells and greater diversity than aged donors.

V gave up 3 bases and J gave up 7 bases; unmatched junction bases: 1. The CDR3 is made up of 14 amino acids. The germline gives CDR1 SGHRS, CDR2 YFSETQ. PCR was performed a second time for roughly 7 to 12 cycles using a sample-barcoded 5' primer and a J-beta primer mix. Each CDR3 protein is one row after TCRdb ran MiXCR on the 5' RACE reads. The repertoire holds around 1,500,000 distinct CDR3 sequences, with 28% as singletons. The total RNA that was extracted per sample amounted to at least 5 micrograms. This clonotype came up many times. The antigen is unknown. Sequenced: blood. The sequence was collected from a woman aged 25-40 years in good health. V and J are TRBV5-1 and TRBJ1-6; 10 bases align to TRBD1. CDR3 residues: CASSSGQGNSPLHF. CDR3 bases: TGCGCCAGCAGCTCGGGACAGGGGAATTCACCCCTCCACTTT.